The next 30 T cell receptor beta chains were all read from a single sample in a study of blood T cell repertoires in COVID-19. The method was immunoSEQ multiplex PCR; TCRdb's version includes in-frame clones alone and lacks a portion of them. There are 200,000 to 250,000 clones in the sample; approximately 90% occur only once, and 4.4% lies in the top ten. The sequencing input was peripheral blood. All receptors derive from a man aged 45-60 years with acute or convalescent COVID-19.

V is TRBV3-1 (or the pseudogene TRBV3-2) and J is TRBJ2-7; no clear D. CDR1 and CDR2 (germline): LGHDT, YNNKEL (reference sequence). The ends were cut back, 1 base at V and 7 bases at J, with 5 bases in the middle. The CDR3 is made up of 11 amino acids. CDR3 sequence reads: CASSQGAEQYF. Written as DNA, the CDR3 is TGTGCCAGCAGCCAAGGGGCAGAGCAGTACTTC.

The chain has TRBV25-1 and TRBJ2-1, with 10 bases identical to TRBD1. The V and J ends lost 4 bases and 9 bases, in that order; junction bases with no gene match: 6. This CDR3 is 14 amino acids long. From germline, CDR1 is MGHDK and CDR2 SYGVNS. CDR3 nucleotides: TGTGCCAGCAGTGCGGACAGGGGGGAGGTTGAGCAGTTCTTC. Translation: CASSADRGEVEQFF.

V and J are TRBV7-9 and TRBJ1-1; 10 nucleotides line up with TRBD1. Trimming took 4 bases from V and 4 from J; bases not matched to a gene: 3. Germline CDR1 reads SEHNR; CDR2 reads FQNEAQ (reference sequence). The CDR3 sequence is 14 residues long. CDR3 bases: TGTGCCAGCAGCTCTCGGACAGGGGGCACTGAAGCTTTCTTT. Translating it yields CASSSRTGGTEAFF.

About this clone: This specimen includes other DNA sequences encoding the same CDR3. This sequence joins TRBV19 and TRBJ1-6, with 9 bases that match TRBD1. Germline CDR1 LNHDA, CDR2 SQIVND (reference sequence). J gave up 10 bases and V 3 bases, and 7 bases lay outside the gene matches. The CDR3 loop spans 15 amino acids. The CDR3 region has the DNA TGTGCCAGTAGTATTGGGGACAGGGTGGGATCACCCCTCCACTTT. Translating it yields CASSIGDRVGSPLHF.

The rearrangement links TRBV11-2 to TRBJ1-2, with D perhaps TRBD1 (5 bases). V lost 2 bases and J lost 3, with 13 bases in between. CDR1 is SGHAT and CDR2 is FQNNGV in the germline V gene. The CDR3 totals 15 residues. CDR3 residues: CASSLIRQGYYGYTF. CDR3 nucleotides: TGTGCCAGCAGCTTAATTAGGCAGGGCTACTATGGCTACACCTTC.

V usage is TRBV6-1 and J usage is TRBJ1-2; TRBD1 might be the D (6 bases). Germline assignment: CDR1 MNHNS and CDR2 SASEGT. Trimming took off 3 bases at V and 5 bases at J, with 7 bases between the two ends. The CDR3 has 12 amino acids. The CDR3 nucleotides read TGTGCCAGCAGTGACAGGGGATATGGCTACACCTTC. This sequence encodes CASSDRGYGYTF.

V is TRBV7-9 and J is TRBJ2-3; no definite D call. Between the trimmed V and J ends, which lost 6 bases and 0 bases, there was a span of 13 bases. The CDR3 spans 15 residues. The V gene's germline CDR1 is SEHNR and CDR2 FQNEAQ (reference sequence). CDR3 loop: CASSHTIQSTDTQYF. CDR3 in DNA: TGTGCCAGCAGTCACACAATCCAGAGCACAGATACGCAGTATTTT. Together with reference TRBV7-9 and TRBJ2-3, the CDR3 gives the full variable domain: DTGVSQNPRHKITKRGQNVTFRCDPISEHNRLYWYRQTLGQGPEFLTYFQNEAQLEKSRLLSDRFSAERPKGSFSTLEIQRTEQGDSAMYLCASSHTIQSTDTQYFGPGTRLTVL.

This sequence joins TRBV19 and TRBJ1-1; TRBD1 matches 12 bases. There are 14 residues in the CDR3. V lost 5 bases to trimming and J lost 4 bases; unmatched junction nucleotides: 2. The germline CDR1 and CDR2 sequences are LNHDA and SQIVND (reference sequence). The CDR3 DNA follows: TGTGCCAGTAGTGCGGGACAGGGGGCCACTGAAGCTTTCTTT. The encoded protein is CASSAGQGATEAFF.

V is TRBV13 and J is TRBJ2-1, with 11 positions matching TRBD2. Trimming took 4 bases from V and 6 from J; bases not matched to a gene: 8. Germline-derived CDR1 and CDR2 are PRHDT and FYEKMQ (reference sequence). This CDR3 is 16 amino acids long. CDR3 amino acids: CASSSIAGGPLNEQFF. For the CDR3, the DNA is TGTGCCAGCAGCTCAATAGCGGGGGGGCCCCTCAATGAGCAGTTCTTC.

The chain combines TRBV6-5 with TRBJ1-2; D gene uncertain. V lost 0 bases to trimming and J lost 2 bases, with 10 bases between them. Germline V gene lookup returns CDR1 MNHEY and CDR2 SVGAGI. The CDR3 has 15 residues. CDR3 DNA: TGTGCCAGCAGTTACTCAACGGGTAACAACTATGGCTACACCTTC. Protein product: CASSYSTGNNYGYTF.

Written as DNA, the CDR3 is TGTGCCAGCAGCGGACAGGGAGGGAATTCACCCCTCCACTTT. This codes for CASSGQGGNSPLHF. V usage is TRBV2 and J usage is TRBJ1-6, with 8 bases that match TRBD1. After removal of 6 bases from V and 7 bases from J, the junction contained 5 bases not matched to a gene. In germline, CDR1 is SNHLY, CDR2 FYNNEI. This CDR3 is built from 14 residues.

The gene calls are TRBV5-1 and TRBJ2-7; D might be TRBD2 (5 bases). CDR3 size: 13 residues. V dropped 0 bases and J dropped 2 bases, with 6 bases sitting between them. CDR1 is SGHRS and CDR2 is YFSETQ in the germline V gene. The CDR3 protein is CASSLDGTYEQYF. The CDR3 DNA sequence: TGCGCCAGCAGCTTGGACGGGACCTACGAGCAGTACTTC. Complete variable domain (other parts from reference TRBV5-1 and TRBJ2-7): KAGVTQTPRYLIKTRGQQVTLSCSPISGHRSVSWYQQTPGQGLQFLFEYFSETQRNKGNFPGRFSGRQFSNSRSEMNVSTLELGDSALYLCASSLDGTYEQYFGPGTRLTVT.

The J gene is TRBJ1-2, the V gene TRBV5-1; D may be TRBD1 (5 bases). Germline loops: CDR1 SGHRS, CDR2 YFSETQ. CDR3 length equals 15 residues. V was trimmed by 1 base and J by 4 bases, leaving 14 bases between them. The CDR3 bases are TGCGCCAGCAGCTTGCGGCCGGGGGAGGGCTATGGCTACACCTTC. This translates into CASSLRPGEGYGYTF.

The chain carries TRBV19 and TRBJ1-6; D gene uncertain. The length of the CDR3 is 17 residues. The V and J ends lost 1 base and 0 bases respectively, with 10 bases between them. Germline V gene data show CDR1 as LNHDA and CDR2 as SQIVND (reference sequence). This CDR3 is CASSIASQSSYNSPLHF. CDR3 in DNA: TGTGCCAGTAGTATAGCCTCACAGAGCTCCTATAATTCACCCCTCCACTTT.

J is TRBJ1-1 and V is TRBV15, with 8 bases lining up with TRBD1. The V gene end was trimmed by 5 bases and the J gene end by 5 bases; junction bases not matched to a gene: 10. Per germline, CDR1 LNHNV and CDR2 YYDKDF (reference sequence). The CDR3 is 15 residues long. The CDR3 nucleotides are TGTGCCACCAGCCCGTACAGGGGGGTTTGGACTGAAGCTTTCTTT. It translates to CATSPYRGVWTEAFF. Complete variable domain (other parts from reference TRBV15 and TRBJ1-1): DAMVIQNPRYQVTQFGKPVTLSCSQTLNHNVMYWYQQKSSQAPKLLFHYYDKDFNNEADTPDNFQSRRPNTSFCFLDIRSPGLGDTAMYLCATSPYRGVWTEAFFGQGTRLTVV.

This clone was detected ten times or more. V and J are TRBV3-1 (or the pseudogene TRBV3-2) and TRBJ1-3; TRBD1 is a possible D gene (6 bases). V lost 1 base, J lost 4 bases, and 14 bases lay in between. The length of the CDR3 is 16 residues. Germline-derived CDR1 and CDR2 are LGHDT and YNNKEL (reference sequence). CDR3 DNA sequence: TGTGCCAGCAGCCAAGCCGGGACACTGTGGGGAAACACCATATATTTT. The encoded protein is CASSQAGTLWGNTIYF.

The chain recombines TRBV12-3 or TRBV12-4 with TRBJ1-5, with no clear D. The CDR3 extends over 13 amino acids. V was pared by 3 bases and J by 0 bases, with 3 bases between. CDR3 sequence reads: CASSFSSNQPQHF. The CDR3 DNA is TGTGCCAGCAGTTTTAGTAGCAATCAGCCCCAGCATTTT.

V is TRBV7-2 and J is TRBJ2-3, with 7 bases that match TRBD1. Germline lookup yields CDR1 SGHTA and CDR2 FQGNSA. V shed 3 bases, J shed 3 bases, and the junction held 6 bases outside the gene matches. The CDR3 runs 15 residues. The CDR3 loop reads CASSFGTVQTDTQYF. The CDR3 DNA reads TGTGCCAGCAGCTTCGGGACAGTGCAGACAGATACGCAGTATTTT. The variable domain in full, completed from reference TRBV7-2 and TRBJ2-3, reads GAGVSQSPSNKVTEKGKDVELRCDPISGHTALYWYRQSLGQGLEFLIYFQGNSAPDKSGLPSDRFSAERTGGSVSTLTIQRTQQEDSAVYLCASSFGTVQTDTQYFGPGTRLTVL.

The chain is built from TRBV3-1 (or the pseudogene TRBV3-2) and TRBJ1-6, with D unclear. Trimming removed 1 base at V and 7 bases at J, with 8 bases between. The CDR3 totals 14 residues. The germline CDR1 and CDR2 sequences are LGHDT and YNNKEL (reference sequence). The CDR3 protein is CASSQAAGNSPLHF. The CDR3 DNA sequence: TGTGCCAGCAGCCAAGCGGCGGGGAATTCACCCCTCCACTTT.

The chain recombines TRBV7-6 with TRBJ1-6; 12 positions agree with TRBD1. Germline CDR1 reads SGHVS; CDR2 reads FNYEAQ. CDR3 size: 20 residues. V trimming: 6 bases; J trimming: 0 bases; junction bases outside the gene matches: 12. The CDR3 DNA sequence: TGTGCCAGCAGGTCCCCGGGGGACAGGGGGCGGAGCTCCTATAATTCACCCCTCCACTTT. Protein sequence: CASRSPGDRGRSSYNSPLHF.

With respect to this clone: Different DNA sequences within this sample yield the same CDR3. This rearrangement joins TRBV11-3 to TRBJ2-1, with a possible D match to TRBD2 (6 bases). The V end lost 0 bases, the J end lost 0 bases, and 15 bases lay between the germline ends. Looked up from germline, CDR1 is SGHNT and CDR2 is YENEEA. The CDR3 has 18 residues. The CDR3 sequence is CASSLDQGGSSSYNEQFF. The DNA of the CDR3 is TGTGCCAGCAGCTTAGATCAAGGAGGGTCAAGCTCCTACAATGAGCAGTTCTTC. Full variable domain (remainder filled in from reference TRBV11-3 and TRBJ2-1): EAGVVQSPRYKIIEKKQPVAFWCNPISGHNTLYWYLQNLGQGPELLIRYENEEAVDDSQLPKDRFSAERLKGVDSTLKIQPAELGDSAVYLCASSLDQGGSSSYNEQFFGPGTRLTVL.

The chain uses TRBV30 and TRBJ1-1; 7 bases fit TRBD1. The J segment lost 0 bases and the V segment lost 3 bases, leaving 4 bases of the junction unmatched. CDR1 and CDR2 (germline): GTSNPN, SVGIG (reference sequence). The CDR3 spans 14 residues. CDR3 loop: CAWREGQLNTEAFF. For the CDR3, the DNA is TGTGCCTGGAGAGAGGGACAGTTGAACACTGAAGCTTTCTTT. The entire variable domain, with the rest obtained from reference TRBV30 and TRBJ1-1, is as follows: SQTIHQWPATLVQPVGSPLSLECTVEGTSNPNLYWYRQAAGRGLQLLFYSVGIGQISSEVPQNLSASRPQDRQFILSSKKLLLSDSGFYLCAWREGQLNTEAFFGQGTRLTVV.

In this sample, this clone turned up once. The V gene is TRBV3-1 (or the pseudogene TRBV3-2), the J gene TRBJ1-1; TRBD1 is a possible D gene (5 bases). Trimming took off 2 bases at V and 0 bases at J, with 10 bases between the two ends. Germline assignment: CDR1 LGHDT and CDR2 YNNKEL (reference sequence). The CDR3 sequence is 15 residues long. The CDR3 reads CASSQMKGVNTEAFF. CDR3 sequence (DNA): TGTGCCAGCAGCCAAATGAAAGGGGTGAACACTGAAGCTTTCTTT.

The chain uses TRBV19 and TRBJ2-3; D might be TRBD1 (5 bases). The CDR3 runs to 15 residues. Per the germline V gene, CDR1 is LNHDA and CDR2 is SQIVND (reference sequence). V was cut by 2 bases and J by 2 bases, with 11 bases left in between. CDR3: CASSILRAPTDTQYF. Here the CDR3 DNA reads TGTGCCAGTAGTATACTCAGGGCCCCCACAGATACGCAGTATTTT.

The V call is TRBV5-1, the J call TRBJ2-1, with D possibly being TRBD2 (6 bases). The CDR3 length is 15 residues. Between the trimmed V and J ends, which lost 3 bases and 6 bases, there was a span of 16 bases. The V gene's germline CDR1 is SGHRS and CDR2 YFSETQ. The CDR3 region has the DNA TGCGCCAGCAGCTCCCTACTAGCCCGGGGCAATGAGCAGTTCTTC. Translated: CASSSLLARGNEQFF.

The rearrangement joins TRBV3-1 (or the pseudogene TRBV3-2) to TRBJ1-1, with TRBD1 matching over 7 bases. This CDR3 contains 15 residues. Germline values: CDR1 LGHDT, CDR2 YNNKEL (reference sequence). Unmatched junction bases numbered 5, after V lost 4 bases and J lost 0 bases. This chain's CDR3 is CASSPRGTLNTEAFF. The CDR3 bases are TGTGCCAGCAGCCCCAGGGGGACTTTGAACACTGAAGCTTTCTTT.

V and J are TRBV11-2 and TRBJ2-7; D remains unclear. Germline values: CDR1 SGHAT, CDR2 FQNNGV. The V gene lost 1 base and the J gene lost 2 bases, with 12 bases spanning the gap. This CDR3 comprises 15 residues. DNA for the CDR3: TGTGCCAGCAGCTTAGTTCACAAGTCAACCTACGAGCAGTACTTC. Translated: CASSLVHKSTYEQYF.

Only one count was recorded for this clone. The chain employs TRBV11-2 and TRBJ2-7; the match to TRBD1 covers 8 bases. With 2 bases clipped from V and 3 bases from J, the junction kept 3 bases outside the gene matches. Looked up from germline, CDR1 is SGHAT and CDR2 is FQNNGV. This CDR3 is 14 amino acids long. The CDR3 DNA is TGTGCCAGCAGCTTAACCACAGGGGGCTACGAGCAGTACTTC. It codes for CASSLTTGGYEQYF.

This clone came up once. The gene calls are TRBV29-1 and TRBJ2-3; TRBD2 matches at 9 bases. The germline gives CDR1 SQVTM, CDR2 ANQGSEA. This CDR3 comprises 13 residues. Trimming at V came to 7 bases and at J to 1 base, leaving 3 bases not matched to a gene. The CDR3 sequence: CSAASGGTDTQYF. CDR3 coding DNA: TGCAGCGCTGCTAGCGGGGGCACAGATACGCAGTATTTT.

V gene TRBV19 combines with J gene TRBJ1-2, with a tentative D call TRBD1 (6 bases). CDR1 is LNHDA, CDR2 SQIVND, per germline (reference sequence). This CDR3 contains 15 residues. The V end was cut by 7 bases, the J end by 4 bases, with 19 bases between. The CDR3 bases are TGTGCCAGTATCCCCCAGGGGTTCGCGGTCTATGGCTACACCTTC. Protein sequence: CASIPQGFAVYGYTF.